The 8 T cell receptor beta chains given below trace back to one sample, sequenced in a study of T cell repertoires in cytomegalovirus infection. TCRdb reprocessed the reads with MiXCR, giving one entry per CDR3 protein. The data contain roughly 500,000 distinct CDR3 sequences, more than 15% of them singletons. Source material: CD8+ T cells from PBMCs. The receptor set was obtained from a human donor in good health (CMV status not recorded). Some clones in this sample may be carry-over from other donors' samples.

The CDR3 bases are TGTGCCAGCAGTCCCCGGACAGGGGTGATCACTGAAGCTTTCTTT. This encodes CASSPRTGVITEAFF. The chain couples TRBV27 to TRBJ1-1, with 9 nucleotides matching TRBD1. The trim removed 5 bases at V and 4 bases at J, leaving 8 bases unmatched. The germline V gene has CDR1 MNHEY and CDR2 SMNVEV (reference sequence). CDR3 size: 15 residues.

This clonotype came up many times. The genes are TRBV11-2 and TRBJ2-2; 9 nucleotides match TRBD2. This CDR3 spans 16 amino acids. Trimming took 7 bases from V and 4 from J; bases not matched to a gene: 10. Per germline, CDR1 SGHAT and CDR2 FQNNGV. CDR3: CASTPRRGGITGELFF. CDR3 nucleotides: TGTGCCAGCACCCCCCGGCGGGGGGGGATCACCGGGGAGCTGTTTTTT.

The J gene is TRBJ1-2, the V gene TRBV5-4; TRBD1 matches at 7 bases. The CDR3 is made up of 14 amino acids. V shed 5 bases and J 5 bases; nucleotides not matched to a gene: 9. Germline loops: CDR1 SGHNT, CDR2 YYREEE (reference sequence). CDR3 in DNA: TGTGCCAGCAGTGAACGACAGGGCATTTATGGCTACACCTTC. The encoded protein is CASSERQGIYGYTF.

The sample holds a few counts of this clonotype. V is TRBV19 and J is TRBJ2-1; TRBD2 agrees at 7 bases. Germline V gene sequence: CDR1 LNHDA, CDR2 SQIVND (reference sequence). The CDR3 length is 14 residues. The J segment lost 7 bases and the V segment lost 2 bases, leaving 5 bases of the junction unmatched. CDR3 in amino acids: CASSITDGGNEQFF. In nucleotides, the CDR3 is TGTGCCAGTAGTATAACGGACGGGGGGAATGAGCAGTTCTTC.

V is TRBV4-1 and J is TRBJ2-5, with D perhaps assigned TRBD1 or TRBD2 (5 bases each). Germline V gene lookup returns CDR1 MGHRA and CDR2 YSYEKL. The ends were cut back, 3 bases at V and 2 bases at J, with 10 bases in the middle. CDR3 length: 14 amino acids. The CDR3 spells CASSHRGVQETQYF. CDR3 sequence (DNA): TGCGCCAGCAGCCACAGAGGGGTACAAGAGACCCAGTACTTC.

This clonotype was counted at least ten times. V usage is TRBV6-5 and J usage is TRBJ2-5; the match to TRBD1 covers 8 bases. Germline trimming cut 2 bases from V and 4 bases from J; bases unmatched to any gene: 9. Germline values: CDR1 MNHEY, CDR2 SVGAGI. CDR3 length: 16 residues. CDR3 bases: TGTGCCAGCAGTTACGGACAGGGAGGTTTGGCAGAGACCCAGTACTTC. It specifies CASSYGQGGLAETQYF.

This clonotype was counted at least ten times. The CDR3 reads CATQFEYGYTF. DNA of the CDR3: TGTGCCACCCAGTTCGAATATGGCTACACCTTC. The chain employs TRBV28 and TRBJ1-2; no clear D gene. The CDR3 spans 11 residues. CDR1 is MDHEN, CDR2 SYDVKM, per germline. V lost 10 bases and J 5 bases, leaving 11 bases between the germline ends.

This clonotype has just a few counts. V is TRBV20-1 and J is TRBJ1-2; D call uncertain. With 5 bases removed from V and 0 bases from J, the gap between germline ends came to 16 bases. Germline V CDR1 and CDR2: DFQATT, SNEGSKA (reference sequence). The CDR3 covers 15 residues. CDR3 loop: CSALRAEIPNYGYTF. The CDR3 region has the DNA TGCAGTGCTCTTAGAGCGGAGATTCCTAACTATGGCTACACCTTC.